The rows below give T cell receptor beta chains drawn from one sample of a study of blood T cell repertoires in COVID-19. Assay: immunoSEQ multiplex PCR; the TCRdb copy retains only in-frame clones and omits some. This table holds about 280,000 clones, roughly four fifths found once. The sequencing sample was made of peripheral blood. The receptors derive from a woman aged 45-59 years who had recovered from COVID-19. CDR3s include the opening cysteine and the closing phenylalanine or tryptophan. A D gene is named only where the DNA matches it firmly. Clone size is given for some rows only: seen once, a few or many times, or a class if the clone is expanded.

cdr3_aa cdr3_nt v_call clone_size j_call d_call cdr3_length
CASSDKRVVSSYNSPLHF TGTGCCAGCAGTGATAAGAGGGTCGTGAGCTCCTATAATTCACCCCTCCACTTT TRBV2 - TRBJ1-6 - 18
CASSVGTPEQFF TGTGCCAGCAGTGTGGGGACTCCCGAGCAGTTCTTC TRBV2 - TRBJ2-1 - 12
CAWSVSGGTEAFF TGTGCCTGGAGTGTCTCCGGTGGCACTGAAGCTTTCTTT TRBV30 few TRBJ1-1 - 13
CASSLSPGLHYEQYF TGTGCCAGCAGCTTAAGCCCAGGGCTACACTACGAGCAGTACTTC TRBV7-2 - TRBJ2-7 - 15
CASSPMVRETQYF TGTGCCAGCTCCCCAATGGTCAGAGAGACCCAGTACTTC TRBV7-2 - TRBJ2-5 - 13
CASSSQTVSGANVLTF TGCGCCAGCAGCTCCCAGACAGTCTCTGGGGCCAACGTCCTGACTTTC TRBV5-1 - TRBJ2-6 - 16
CSASRNTEAFF TGCAGTGCTAGCCGGAACACTGAAGCTTTCTTT TRBV20-1 - TRBJ1-1 - 11
CASNRQGVNTEAFF TGTGCCAGCAATAGACAGGGCGTGAACACTGAAGCTTTCTTT TRBV19 - TRBJ1-1 TRBD1 14
CASSPWTRGDEKLFF TGTGCCAGCAGCCCATGGACTAGAGGGGATGAAAAACTGTTTTTT TRBV9 - TRBJ1-4 - 15
CASRPQGARLEKLFF TGTGCCAGCAGGCCTCAGGGGGCGAGGCTTGAAAAACTGTTTTTT TRBV7-8 - TRBJ1-4 TRBD1 15
CASSHKGVTYNSPLHF TGTGCCAGCAGCCATAAGGGGGTGACCTATAATTCACCCCTCCACTTT TRBV3-1/TRBV3-2 - TRBJ1-6 - 16
CASSFWTGDNEQYF TGTGCCAGCAGCTTCTGGACAGGGGACAACGAGCAGTACTTC TRBV7-2 - TRBJ2-7 TRBD1 14
CASSLANRVTGNTIYF TGCGCCAGCAGCTTGGCCAACAGGGTAACTGGAAACACCATATATTTT TRBV5-1 - TRBJ1-3 - 16
CASSLGGRGFSYEQYF TGTGCCAGCAGTTTAGGTGGGAGGGGGTTCTCCTACGAGCAGTACTTC TRBV27 - TRBJ2-7 - 16
CASRADRGGTDTQYF TGTGCCAGCAGGGCGGACAGGGGAGGCACAGATACGCAGTATTTT TRBV2 - TRBJ2-3 TRBD1 15
CASSVYWELGQPQHF TGTGCCAGCAGCGTATACTGGGAGTTAGGGCAGCCCCAGCATTTT TRBV5-8 - TRBJ1-5 - 15
CSVARQGAGNTIYF TGCAGCGTTGCGCGGCAGGGTGCTGGAAACACCATATATTTT TRBV29-1 once TRBJ1-3 - 14
CASSLRTDLNYGYTF TGTGCCAGCTCACTCCGGACAGACTTAAACTATGGCTACACCTTC TRBV18 - TRBJ1-2 - 15
CASSLAVRGYEQYF TGTGCCAGCAGCTTAGCGGTCAGGGGATACGAGCAGTACTTC TRBV11-2 - TRBJ2-7 - 14
CSVDRRSQETQYF TGCAGCGTTGACCGGCGGAGCCAAGAGACCCAGTACTTC TRBV29-1 - TRBJ2-5 - 13
CASSFGLASHEQFF TGTGCCAGCAGTTTTGGACTAGCATCCCATGAGCAGTTCTTC TRBV7-3 - TRBJ2-1 TRBD2 14
CASRRVSTDTQYF TGTGCCAGCAGGAGAGTAAGCACAGATACGCAGTATTTT TRBV7-6 - TRBJ2-3 - 13
CASSFGHPAKNIQYF TGTGCCAGCAGTTTCGGACACCCCGCCAAAAACATTCAGTACTTC TRBV27 - TRBJ2-4 - 15
CASSFDRDTEAFF TGTGCCAGCAGTTTCGACAGGGACACTGAAGCTTTCTTT TRBV12-3/TRBV12-4 few TRBJ1-1 TRBD1 13
CASSLPGRYDNEQFF TGTGCCAGCAGCTTACCCGGGAGATACGACAATGAGCAGTTCTTC TRBV11-3 - TRBJ2-1 - 15
CASNDRVSGNTIYF TGTGCCAGCAACGACAGGGTCTCTGGAAACACCATATATTTT TRBV28 - TRBJ1-3 TRBD1 14
CASSLTGWDHSPLHF TGTGCCAGCAGTTTGACAGGGTGGGACCATTCACCCCTCCACTTT TRBV6-2/TRBV6-3 - TRBJ1-6 TRBD1 15
CASSRPGGGGSSGNTIYF TGTGCCAGCAGCCGCCCGGGGGGGGGCGGAAGCTCTGGAAACACCATATATTTT TRBV3-1/TRBV3-2 - TRBJ1-3 - 18
CASSQLAGGANEQFF TGTGCCAGCAGCCAACTAGCGGGAGGGGCCAATGAGCAGTTCTTC TRBV7-9 - TRBJ2-1 TRBD2 15
CASNRGNSGELFF TGTGCCAGCAACAGGGGGAATTCCGGGGAGCTGTTTTTT TRBV19 - TRBJ2-2 TRBD1 13
CASSLQGKEEKLFF TGTGCCAGCAGCCTCCAGGGGAAGGAGGAAAAACTGTTTTTT TRBV7-2 - TRBJ1-4 - 14
CASREGMAPRGGGEQYF TGCGCCAGCAGGGAAGGGATGGCACCCAGAGGGGGGGGCGAGCAGTACTTC TRBV23-1 - TRBJ2-7 - 17
CASSQLWDSEPDGETQYF TGTGCCAGCAGCCAATTGTGGGACAGTGAGCCCGACGGGGAGACCCAGTACTTC TRBV3-1/TRBV3-2 - TRBJ2-5 TRBD1 18
CASSPWDRGNNEQFF TGTGCCAGCAGCCCTTGGGACAGGGGGAACAATGAGCAGTTCTTC TRBV3-1/TRBV3-2 few TRBJ2-1 TRBD1 15
CASSQQVNYGYTF TGTGCCAGCAGTCAACAAGTTAACTATGGCTACACCTTC TRBV6-2/TRBV6-3 - TRBJ1-2 - 13
CASSLFTQETQYF TGTGCCAGCAGCCTTTTTACACAAGAGACCCAGTACTTC TRBV7-3 - TRBJ2-5 - 13
CAISHNSGNTDTQYF TGTGCCATCAGCCACAATAGCGGGAACACAGATACGCAGTATTTT TRBV10-3 - TRBJ2-3 TRBD2 15
CASSNRVTGELFF TGTGCCAGCAGCAACAGGGTCACCGGGGAGCTGTTTTTT TRBV7-2 - TRBJ2-2 - 13
CASSAPTGSMYEQYF TGTGCCAGCAGTGCCCCGACAGGGTCTATGTACGAGCAGTACTTC TRBV28 - TRBJ2-7 TRBD1 15
CASSFGGANYEQYF TGTGCCAGCAGTTTTGGGGGGGCCAATTACGAGCAGTACTTC TRBV28 - TRBJ2-7 - 14
CASSPGTSGSGGIPYEQYF TGCGCCAGCAGCCCAGGGACTAGCGGGAGTGGGGGTATCCCCTACGAGCAGTACTTC TRBV4-3 - TRBJ2-7 TRBD2 19
CASSIPGPNTEAFF TGTGCCAGTAGTATTCCAGGGCCGAACACTGAAGCTTTCTTT TRBV19 - TRBJ1-1 - 14
CASSDQIQGRYGYTF TGTGCCAGCAGTGATCAAATACAGGGGCGCTATGGCTACACCTTC TRBV6-1 once TRBJ1-2 TRBD1 15
CASSQDSTGEQFF TGTGCCAGCAGCCAAGATTCGACCGGGGAGCAGTTCTTC TRBV4-2 - TRBJ2-1 - 13
CASSPGQGLYTEAFF TGTGCCAGCAGTCCTGGACAGGGTTTGTACACTGAAGCTTTCTTT TRBV28 - TRBJ1-1 TRBD1 15
CASSWTSGGPAKNIQYF TGTGCCAGCTCCTGGACTAGCGGGGGCCCAGCCAAAAACATTCAGTACTTC TRBV28 - TRBJ2-4 TRBD2 17
CSVGAGGFSGYGYTF TGCAGCGTAGGGGCAGGGGGCTTCTCGGGCTATGGCTACACCTTC TRBV29-1 - TRBJ1-2 TRBD1 15
CASSRDSSSYNSPLHF TGTGCCAGCAGCCGGGACAGCTCCTCCTATAATTCACCCCTCCACTTT TRBV27 - TRBJ1-6 TRBD1 16
CASSLDRQPQHF TGTGCCAGCAGCCTCGACAGGCAGCCCCAGCATTTT TRBV6-5 once TRBJ1-5 - 12
CASSRTRYF TGTGCCAGCAGCCGCACTCGTTACTTC TRBV5-4 few TRBJ2-7 - 9
CASSPTPTGTGDQPQHF TGTGCCAGCAGCCCAACTCCCACCGGGACAGGGGATCAGCCCCAGCATTTT TRBV7-9 - TRBJ1-5 TRBD1 17
CASSQALAGDTDTQYF TGTGCCAGCAGCCAAGCGCTAGCGGGGGACACAGATACGCAGTATTTT TRBV3-1/TRBV3-2 - TRBJ2-3 TRBD2 16
CASSFRDRGSYEQYF TGTGCCAGCAGTTTCCGGGACAGGGGGTCCTACGAGCAGTACTTC TRBV11-2 - TRBJ2-7 TRBD1 15
CASSLLGDRQETQYF TGTGCCAGCAGCTTACTGGGTGACAGACAAGAGACCCAGTACTTC TRBV7-3 - TRBJ2-5 - 15